These 32 T cell receptor beta chains were all obtained from the same sample, sequenced in a study of cytomegalovirus exposure and HLA in healthy donors (dated by TCRdb to the late 2010s). The method was the immunoSEQ multiplex PCR assay. The multiplex PCR relied on a mix of 60 forward primers for TCR Vbeta segments and 13 reverse primers for TCR Jbeta segments. TCRdb carries this immuneACCESS record with in-frame sequences only. Its versions omit some clonotypes, under half of them owing to an unresolved V gene in the studies checked, with the rest unexplained. Present in this sample are fewer than 200,000 clones, 82% of which were seen just once. Of the sample, approximately 1.5% falls within the top ten clones. The sample taken for sequencing was PBMCs. Source of these receptors: a girl aged 10-17 years in good health and CMV-seropositive.

This sequence joins TRBV7-3 and TRBJ2-2; perhaps TRBD1 as D (5 bases). Per germline, CDR1 SGHTA and CDR2 FQGTGA. The CDR3 is made up of 14 amino acids. Trimming took off 5 bases at V and 2 bases at J, with 9 bases between the two ends. CDR3 nucleotide sequence: TGTGCCAGCAGCCCGACAGCAAACACCGGGGAGCTGTTTTTT. Amino acid sequence: CASSPTANTGELFF.

This chain links TRBV30 with TRBJ1-1; D is unresolved. Trimming shortened V by 0 bases and J by 2 bases, and 10 bases separated the two germline ends. Germline CDR1 and CDR2: GTSNPN and SVGIG (reference sequence). This CDR3 is 14 amino acids long. CDR3 loop: CAWSVTPGNTEAFF. CDR3 bases: TGTGCCTGGAGTGTAACCCCTGGCAACACTGAAGCTTTCTTT.

CDR3 amino acids: CATTDRDGTDTQYF. The CDR3 DNA reads as TGTGCCACCACTGACAGGGATGGCACAGATACGCAGTATTTT. V is TRBV18 and J is TRBJ2-3, with 7 positions matching TRBD1. CDR1 and CDR2 from the germline V gene are KGHSH and LQKENI. The J segment lost 1 base and the V segment lost 10 bases, leaving 8 bases of the junction unmatched. The CDR3 has 14 residues.

In its sample, this clone is medium-sized. The same CDR3 can be traced to other DNA sequences in this sample. This chain links TRBV25-1 with TRBJ2-7, with unresolved D. V was trimmed by 3 bases and J by 1 base, leaving 4 bases between them. Germline CDR1 MGHDK, CDR2 SYGVNS. The CDR3 loop spans 12 amino acids. CDR3 nucleotide sequence: TGTGCCAGCAGTGATTCTTCCTACGAGCAGTACTTC. The encoded protein is CASSDSSYEQYF.

This clone was counted only a few times. The chain combines TRBV7-2 with TRBJ2-7; 7 bases align to TRBD2. Unmatched junction bases numbered 3, after V lost 1 base and J lost 3 bases. Germline CDR1 SGHTA, CDR2 FQGNSA. The CDR3 sequence is 14 residues long. Written as DNA, the CDR3 is TGTGCCAGCAGCTTAGGCGGGAGTTTCTACGAGCAGTACTTC. Translation: CASSLGGSFYEQYF. Full variable domain (missing parts from reference TRBV7-2 and TRBJ2-7): GAGVSQSPSNKVTEKGKDVELRCDPISGHTALYWYRQSLGQGLEFLIYFQGNSAPDKSGLPSDRFSAERTGGSVSTLTIQRTQQEDSAVYLCASSLGGSFYEQYFGPGTRLTVT.

In DNA form, the CDR3 reads TGTGCCAGCAGTTTCGACATCAGCCCCGGAAACACCATATATTTT. It codes for CASSFDISPGNTIYF. V usage is TRBV28 and J usage is TRBJ1-3; D not certain. The V gene lost 3 bases and the J gene lost 4 bases, with 13 bases spanning the gap. The germline gives CDR1 MDHEN, CDR2 SYDVKM. The CDR3 has 15 residues.

V is TRBV7-9 and J is TRBJ1-3; 8 positions match TRBD1. The CDR3 runs to 17 residues. Germline CDR1 is SEHNR and CDR2 is FQNEAQ (reference sequence). V dropped 5 bases and J dropped 4; count of bases not matched to a gene: 13. CDR3 sequence (DNA): TGTGCCAGCAGCGACCACAGGGGGACCCTCGGAGGAAACACCATATATTTT. Translated: CASSDHRGTLGGNTIYF. The full variable domain, completed using reference TRBV7-9 and TRBJ1-3, is DTGVSQNPRHKITKRGQNVTFRCDPISEHNRLYWYRQTLGQGPEFLTYFQNEAQLEKSRLLSDRFSAERPKGSFSTLEIQRTEQGDSAMYLCASSDHRGTLGGNTIYFGEGSWLTVV.

J is TRBJ1-5 and V is TRBV10-2; D gene unclear. Germline assignment: CDR1 WSHSY and CDR2 SAAADI. There are 13 residues in the CDR3. The V end lost 6 bases, the J end lost 5 bases, and 11 bases lay between the germline ends. The CDR3, as DNA: TGCGCCAGCAGCCCTGGCAGTTATCAGCCCCAGCATTTT. Its translation is CASSPGSYQPQHF.

The chain combines TRBV6-6 with TRBJ2-3, with 11 bases matching TRBD2. In germline, CDR1 is MNHNY, CDR2 SVGAGI (reference sequence). Trimming took 5 bases from V and 8 from J; bases not matched to a gene: 9. The CDR3 has 15 residues. In nucleotides, the CDR3 is TGTGCCAGCAGTCAACGACTAGCGGGAACTAGTACGCAGTATTTT. It yields the protein CASSQRLAGTSTQYF.

This rearrangement joins TRBV7-2 to TRBJ1-1; D unclear. The germline V gene has CDR1 SGHTA and CDR2 FQGNSA. This CDR3 is 14 amino acids long. The V end was cut by 3 bases, the J end by 4 bases, with 12 bases between. CDR3 sequence: CASSFARGPTEAFF. As DNA, the CDR3 is TGTGCCAGCAGCTTTGCCAGAGGTCCCACTGAAGCTTTCTTT.

The chain is built from TRBV7-6 and TRBJ1-2; TRBD1 agrees at 10 bases. From germline, CDR1 is SGHVS and CDR2 FNYEAQ. The CDR3 runs 14 residues. The junction had 2 bases not matched to a gene; V was cut back by 5 bases and J by 2 bases. The chain's CDR3 is CASSPGQGNYGYTF. CDR3 DNA: TGTGCCAGCAGCCCGGGACAGGGGAACTATGGCTACACCTTC.

The J gene is TRBJ2-7, the V gene TRBV7-8, with 8 bases lining up with TRBD2. Trimming at V came to 6 bases and at J to 2 bases, leaving 6 bases not matched to a gene. CDR1 SGHVS and CDR2 FQNEAQ come from the germline V gene. The CDR3 runs 14 residues. CDR3 coding DNA: TGTGCCAGCAGTGCGTCGGGGGGGGCCTACGAGCAGTACTTC. Protein sequence: CASSASGGAYEQYF.

The J gene is TRBJ2-7, the V gene TRBV27; TRBD1 agrees at 7 bases. Germline CDR1 and CDR2: MNHEY and SMNVEV (reference sequence). V lost 0 bases, J lost 6 bases, and 11 bases stayed unmatched. The CDR3 sequence is 16 residues long. The CDR3, as DNA: TGTGCCAGCAGTTTATCCCTATTGACAGGGATGCGCGAGCAGTACTTC. Amino acids: CASSLSLLTGMREQYF.

The chain couples TRBV18 to TRBJ1-3, with 8 bases lining up with TRBD1. Germline V lookup: CDR1 KGHSH, CDR2 LQKENI. The CDR3 is made up of 16 amino acids. V was pared by 3 bases and J by 4 bases, with 8 bases of the junction left unmatched. The CDR3 bases are TGTGCCAGCTCACCCTACGTCGGGACAGGAGGAAACACCATATATTTT. Its translation is CASSPYVGTGGNTIYF.

The chain employs TRBV9 and TRBJ1-2, with TRBD1 identical over 9 bases. V shed 1 base and J 4 bases; nucleotides not matched to a gene: 5. Germline-derived CDR1 and CDR2 are SGDLS and YYNGEE. The CDR3 sequence is 15 residues long. CDR3 residues: CASSVTTGGGYGYTF. In DNA form, the CDR3 reads TGTGCCAGCAGCGTAACGACAGGGGGAGGCTATGGCTACACCTTC.

The chain couples TRBV7-9 to TRBJ2-4, with a weak D call TRBD2 (6 bases). The CDR3 has 16 residues. Germline V CDR1 and CDR2: SEHNR, FQNEAQ (reference sequence). Trimming cost V 5 bases and J 8 bases, with 22 bases left between them. The CDR3 DNA reads as TGTGCCAGCAGCATTCGGAGGCGGGGCCGGAGGGACATTCAGTACTTC. Its protein product is CASSIRRRGRRDIQYF.

This chain uses TRBV10-3 with TRBJ2-5, with TRBD2 matching over 9 bases. CDR1 and CDR2 (germline): ENHRY, SYGVKD. V lost 4 bases and J lost 5; bases outside the gene matches: 14. CDR3 size: 17 residues. The DNA of the CDR3 is TGTGCCATCAGTGGTCGGAGCGGGGGGCCCGTACAGGAGACCCAGTACTTC. Protein: CAISGRSGGPVQETQYF.

This clone was seen a handful of times. V and J are TRBV6-1 and TRBJ2-3; 9 bases map to TRBD1. This CDR3 spans 17 amino acids. The V and J ends lost 3 bases and 0 bases, in that order; junction bases with no gene match: 7. Per the germline V gene, CDR1 is MNHNS and CDR2 is SASEGT. The CDR3 DNA reads TGTGCCAGCAGTGATCCGGCAGGGACAGGGAGCACAGATACGCAGTATTTT. It yields the protein CASSDPAGTGSTDTQYF.

The chain has TRBV11-2 and TRBJ2-3; TRBD1 agrees at 10 bases. The CDR3 extends over 18 amino acids. Germline values: CDR1 SGHAT, CDR2 FQNNGV. J was trimmed by 3 bases and V by 4 bases; bases with no gene match: 13. CDR3 loop: CASSCCWMGQGWTDTQYF. CDR3 coding DNA: TGTGCCAGCAGCTGCTGTTGGATGGGACAGGGGTGGACAGATACGCAGTATTTT.

This clone was seen only once. This chain joins TRBV19 and TRBJ2-2; D unclear. Germline V gene data show CDR1 as LNHDA and CDR2 as SQIVND (reference sequence). This CDR3 region has 13 residues. Deletions cut 7 bases from V and 1 base from J, with 7 bases between. The CDR3 DNA is TGTGCCAGTATCTCAGGGAACACCGGGGAGCTGTTTTTT. It encodes CASISGNTGELFF.

The chain uses TRBV10-1 and TRBJ2-1; no firm D call. The germline V and J ends were trimmed by 3 bases and 8 bases, with 5 bases remaining between them. CDR3 size: 11 residues. Germline CDR1 reads WNHNN; CDR2 reads SYGVQD (reference sequence). The CDR3 sequence is CASSDGDEQFF. In DNA, the CDR3 is TGCGCCAGCAGTGACGGTGATGAGCAGTTCTTC.

This clone was counted once. The gene calls are TRBV11-2 and TRBJ2-1; D perhaps matches TRBD1 (6 bases). Trimming shortened V by 5 bases and J by 5 bases, and 13 bases separated the two germline ends. Germline V gene sequence: CDR1 SGHAT, CDR2 FQNNGV. The CDR3 extends over 14 amino acids. The CDR3 spells CASSNRGTDNEQFF. CDR3 bases: TGTGCCAGCAGCAATAGGGGGACCGACAATGAGCAGTTCTTC.

CDR3 DNA: TGTGCCTGGAGTGTAGGGGGAGAGGGATTAGAGACCCAGTACTTC. Encoded protein: CAWSVGGEGLETQYF. This chain joins TRBV30 and TRBJ2-5, with D tentatively TRBD1 (6 bases). Germline V gene lookup returns CDR1 GTSNPN and CDR2 SVGIG (reference sequence). V was cut by 0 bases and J by 4 bases, with 15 bases left in between. The CDR3 consists of 15 residues.

CDR3 sequence: CASSPPRGSGRAYVTDTQYF. CDR3 sequence (DNA): TGTGCCAGCAGTCCTCCTAGGGGTAGCGGGAGAGCTTATGTGACAGATACGCAGTATTTT. This sequence joins TRBV28 and TRBJ2-3; the match to TRBD2 covers 9 bases. The V gene end was trimmed by 5 bases and the J gene end by 3 bases; junction bases not matched to a gene: 21. CDR1 is MDHEN and CDR2 is SYDVKM in the germline V gene. The CDR3 length is 20 residues.

The chain joins TRBV28 to TRBJ2-5; 8 bases are shared with TRBD1. The CDR3 is 16 amino acids. Germline lookup yields CDR1 MDHEN and CDR2 SYDVKM. Trimming at V came to 5 bases and at J to 2 bases, leaving 10 bases not matched to a gene. CDR3 sequence: CASSEGQGWEQETQYF. CDR3 in DNA: TGTGCCAGCAGTGAAGGACAGGGTTGGGAGCAAGAGACCCAGTACTTC. Together with reference TRBV28 and TRBJ2-5, the CDR3 gives the full variable domain: DVKVTQSSRYLVKRTGEKVFLECVQDMDHENMFWYRQDPGLGLRLIYFSYDVKMKEKGDIPEGYSVSREKKERFSLILESASTNQTSMYLCASSEGQGWEQETQYFGPGTRLLVL.

This chain's CDR3 is CASSGLKKSGQLNYGYTF. Here the CDR3 DNA reads TGTGCCAGCAGCGGATTGAAAAAATCGGGACAGCTTAACTATGGCTACACCTTC. The chain couples TRBV5-4 to TRBJ1-2; TRBD1 agrees at 7 bases. Germline trimming cut 4 bases from V and 1 base from J; bases unmatched to any gene: 16. This CDR3 is built from 18 residues. Per the germline V gene, CDR1 is SGHNT and CDR2 is YYREEE (reference sequence).

The chain combines TRBV11-2 with TRBJ2-7; D may be TRBD1 (6 bases). This CDR3 region has 14 residues. V was clipped by 6 bases and J by 1 base, with 13 bases between them. From germline, CDR1 is SGHAT and CDR2 FQNNGV. The CDR3 loop is CASRRTVVSYEQYF. In DNA form, the CDR3 reads TGTGCCAGCAGGCGGACAGTAGTTTCCTACGAGCAGTACTTC.

CDR3 sequence: CASSQGLKGAIGELFF. The DNA of the CDR3 is TGCGCCAGCAGCCAAGGATTAAAGGGGGCAATCGGGGAGCTGTTTTTT. J is TRBJ2-2 and V is TRBV4-1; TRBD1 matches 7 bases. Germline V gene data show CDR1 as MGHRA and CDR2 as YSYEKL. CDR3 length equals 16 residues. The V segment lost 1 base and the J segment 7 bases; nucleotides outside the gene matches: 9.

The chain couples TRBV27 to TRBJ1-2, with a tentative D call TRBD1 (6 bases). The length of the CDR3 is 18 residues. Germline CDR1 and CDR2: MNHEY and SMNVEV (reference sequence). V was clipped by 6 bases and J by 0 bases, with 23 bases between them. The DNA for the CDR3 is TGTGCCAGCAGCCCCGAGCACCAGGGGCAACCTTCTAACTATGGCTACACCTTC. It translates to CASSPEHQGQPSNYGYTF.

The DNA of the CDR3 is TGTGCCAGCACCACCGCCCGGGACATTAACACCGGGGAGCTGTTTTTT. Encoded protein: CASTTARDINTGELFF. The chain combines TRBV28 with TRBJ2-2; possible D gene TRBD1, 6 bases. The CDR3 consists of 16 residues. V gave up 7 bases and J gave up 2 bases, with 17 bases separating them. Germline V lookup: CDR1 MDHEN, CDR2 SYDVKM.

The chain links TRBV6-1 to TRBJ2-3; TRBD1 aligns across 9 bases. Trimming at V came to 6 bases and at J to 4 bases, leaving 5 bases not matched to a gene. This CDR3 is built from 14 residues. The germline V gene encodes CDR1 MNHNS and CDR2 SASEGT. The CDR3 DNA follows: TGTGCCAGCAGAGACAGGGGGAGTTCAGATACGCAGTATTTT. This gives the protein CASRDRGSSDTQYF.

This clone was observed a single time. The chain carries TRBV5-4 and TRBJ2-5, with 10 bases aligning to TRBD1. The germline V gene has CDR1 SGHNT and CDR2 YYREEE (reference sequence). The CDR3 is 13 residues long. The V gene end was trimmed by 6 bases and the J gene end by 5 bases; junction bases not matched to a gene: 4. The CDR3 DNA follows: TGTGCCAGCACCGACAGGGGGCGTGAGACCCAGTACTTC. Residues: CASTDRGRETQYF.